This entry features one T cell receptor (beta chain) sequence. As yet, its antigen is unknown. This specimen comes from a study of cytomegalovirus exposure and HLA in healthy donors. The ends lost 5 bases at V and 5 bases at J; junction bases unmatched: 7. The CDR3 contains 15 residues. CDR1 is SGHAT and CDR2 is FQNNGV in the germline V gene. General study points: The listing of 150 or so TCR beta chains classed them as cytomegalovirus-associated. As a later analysis showed, a missense DCLRE1C variant was linked to trimming of TCR beta V- and J-genes. Earlier results showed most TCR beta V segments being productive about 87% or about 30% of the time.

Vbeta (60) and Jbeta (13) primers were used in the PCR. The table came from immunoSEQ multiplex PCR; TCRdb's copy has only in-frame clones and leaves some out. Among about 160,000 clones listed, approximately 80% were seen once. Sampled while nominally healthy, donors likely had unrecorded immune exposures. The rearrangement links TRBV11-2 to TRBJ2-3, with 10 bases fitting TRBD2. The source of this sequence is a young man in good health and CMV-seropositive. The sequenced sample was PBMCs. The CDR3 protein is CASSLSGGAGDTQYF. The CDR3 DNA is TGTGCCAGCAGCCTCAGCGGGGGGGCCGGAGATACGCAGTATTTT.